This is a list of T cell receptor beta chains from one sample in a study of blood T cells in healthy people across ages. MiXCR, run by TCRdb on the 5' RACE reads, gives a single entry per CDR3 protein. The table records approximately 760,000 distinct CDR3 sequences, 25% of them present only once. These data were also reused for a study on T cells of mothers and their children.

Sample: blood. These receptors came from a boy aged 5-17 years in good health. CDR3s include the opening cysteine and the closing phenylalanine or tryptophan.

V gene	J gene	CDR3 protein
TRBV5-4	TRBJ2-2	CASSAGGRAGELFF
TRBV5-1	TRBJ2-1	CASSFVSPRKYNEQFF
TRBV20-1	TRBJ2-1	CSARGRAGSYNEQFF
TRBV15	TRBJ2-1	CATSRVRDPDNEQFF
TRBV7-2	-	CASSFGTSVSYEQYF
TRBV27	TRBJ2-1	CASSKPYGAGYNEQFF
TRBV27	TRBJ2-7	CASIDRDTYEQYF
TRBV7-2	TRBJ2-7	CASSLAGAYEQYF
TRBV12-3/TRBV12-4	TRBJ2-2	CASSRDPNTGELFF
TRBV4-1	TRBJ2-1	CASSHPSGNYNEQFF
TRBV7-9	-	CASSRFSNEQFF
TRBV6-1	TRBJ2-1	CASRGLAGSSYNERFF
TRBV10-1	TRBJ2-5	CASSEAAARETQYF
TRBV9	TRBJ2-1	CASSGTDTGPYNEQFF
TRBV24-1	TRBJ2-5	CATSDSRRQYF
TRBV13	TRBJ1-1	CASSLESTGYTEAFF
TRBV7-9	TRBJ2-5	CASSSELTGGETQYF
TRBV29-1	TRBJ2-7	CSVRDRAPEQYF
TRBV4-1	TRBJ2-5	CASSQGLSRETQYF
TRBV5-4	TRBJ2-5	CASSLGSASGQETQYF
TRBV28	TRBJ2-4	CASSLGRIPYQNIQYF
TRBV29-1	-	CSVVGDTPSSEQFF
TRBV6-2/TRBV6-3	TRBJ2-1	CASSYGRLAGRYNEQFF
TRBV5-4	TRBJ2-1	CASSLAPGAASNEQFF
TRBV20-1	TRBJ2-1	CSASRGDLGNEQFF
TRBV6-5	TRBJ1-4	CASSYLRTGGGTENEKLFF
TRBV29-1	TRBJ2-5	CSVEMGQQETQYF
TRBV5-1	TRBJ1-2	CASSLGTLNYGYTF
TRBV10-2	TRBJ2-1	CASSDVMGATYNEQFF
TRBV20-1	TRBJ2-5	CSASRLAGREETQYF
TRBV6-1	TRBJ1-1	CASSENEGYYTEAFF
TRBV7-2	-	CASSLRVTGGETQYF
TRBV2	TRBJ1-2	CASNEGYEESYGYTF
TRBV7-9	TRBJ2-5	CASSLGQGYQETQYF
TRBV9	-	CASSPRQGAFYEQYF
TRBV5-1	-	CASSLRLAGLNEQYF
TRBV20-1	TRBJ2-5	CSARDRGSGGETQYF
TRBV11-2	TRBJ1-2	CASSLAPQTIYGYTF
TRBV5-1	TRBJ1-2	CASSQAGDGYTF
TRBV3-1	-	CASSRREADEQYF
TRBV6-2/TRBV6-3	TRBJ2-7	CAIAAGYEQYF
TRBV19	TRBJ1-4	CASSTFDSHNEKLFF
TRBV7-2	TRBJ1-2	CASSFKTNYGYTF
TRBV2	TRBJ2-1	CASSKQGTPNEQFF
TRBV6-6	TRBJ2-7	CASRNGRNEQYF
TRBV7-8	TRBJ2-3	CASSIWTATDTQYF
TRBV6-5	TRBJ2-1	CASSYRRGSSYNEQFF
TRBV5-1	TRBJ2-3	CASRTGGITADTQYF
TRBV27	TRBJ2-7	CASSSLDHEQYF
TRBV29-1	TRBJ2-2	CSVETDNTGEPFF
TRBV29-1	TRBJ2-1	CSAKTSGNEQFF
TRBV5-8	TRBJ1-5	CASSREYAGQPQHF
TRBV7-2	TRBJ2-4	CASSLEAGDKNIQYF
TRBV5-1	TRBJ2-5	CASSLGASGSETQYF
TRBV3-1	TRBJ2-5	CATQILGTEETQYF
TRBV4-2	TRBJ2-1	CASSQDPSGGANEQFF
TRBV6-2/TRBV6-3	TRBJ2-7	CASSPRGQTHYEQYF
TRBV4-1	TRBJ1-4	CASSQGPADEKLFF